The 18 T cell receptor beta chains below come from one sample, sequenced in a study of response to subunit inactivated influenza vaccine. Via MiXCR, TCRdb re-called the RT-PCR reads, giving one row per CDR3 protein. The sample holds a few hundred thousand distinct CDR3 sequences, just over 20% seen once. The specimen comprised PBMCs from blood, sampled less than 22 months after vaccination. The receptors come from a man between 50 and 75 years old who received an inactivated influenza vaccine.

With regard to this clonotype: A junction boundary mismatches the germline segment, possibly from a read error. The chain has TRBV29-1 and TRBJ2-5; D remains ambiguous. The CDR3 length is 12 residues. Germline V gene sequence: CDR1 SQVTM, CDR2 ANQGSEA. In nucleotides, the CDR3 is TGCAGCGTTGGTGGCAGTAGAGAGTCCCAGTACTTC. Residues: CSVGGSRESQYF. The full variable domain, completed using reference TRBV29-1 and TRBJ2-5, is SAVISQKPSRDICQRGTSLTIQCQVDSQVTMMFWYRQQPGQSLTLIATANQGSEATYESGFVIDKFPISRPNLTFSTLTVSNMSPEDSSIYLCSVGGSRESQYFGPGTRLLVL.

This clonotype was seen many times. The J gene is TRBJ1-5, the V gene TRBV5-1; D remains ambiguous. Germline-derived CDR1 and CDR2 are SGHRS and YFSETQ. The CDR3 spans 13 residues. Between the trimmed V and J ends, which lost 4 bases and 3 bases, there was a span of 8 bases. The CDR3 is CASSPYVNQPQHF. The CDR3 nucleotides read TGCGCCAGCAGCCCGTACGTCAATCAGCCCCAGCATTTT.

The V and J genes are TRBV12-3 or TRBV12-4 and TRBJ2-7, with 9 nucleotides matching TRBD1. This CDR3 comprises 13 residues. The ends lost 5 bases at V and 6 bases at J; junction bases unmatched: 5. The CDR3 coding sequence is TGTGCCAGCAGTCCAACGACAGGGGGCGAGCAGTACTTC. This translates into CASSPTTGGEQYF.

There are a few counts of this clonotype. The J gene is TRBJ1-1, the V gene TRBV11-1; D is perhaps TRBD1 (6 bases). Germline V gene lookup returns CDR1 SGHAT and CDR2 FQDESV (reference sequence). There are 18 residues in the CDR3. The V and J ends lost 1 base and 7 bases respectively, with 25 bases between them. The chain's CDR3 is CASSLGQVRGVADYEAFF. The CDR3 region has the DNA TGTGCCAGCAGCTTAGGACAGGTCCGAGGGGTCGCGGACTATGAAGCTTTCTTT.

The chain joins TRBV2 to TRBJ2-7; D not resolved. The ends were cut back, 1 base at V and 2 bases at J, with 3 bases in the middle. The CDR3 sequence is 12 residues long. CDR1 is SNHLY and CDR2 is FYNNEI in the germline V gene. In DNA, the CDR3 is TGTGCCAGCAGTGAAGGACCCTACGAGCAGTACTTC. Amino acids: CASSEGPYEQYF. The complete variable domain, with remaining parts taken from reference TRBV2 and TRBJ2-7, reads EPEVTQTPSHQVTQMGQEVILRCVPISNHLYFYWYRQILGQKVEFLVSFYNNEISEKSEIFDDQFSVERPDGSNFTLKIRSTKLEDSAMYFCASSEGPYEQYFGPGTRLTVT.

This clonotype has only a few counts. The CDR3 region is CASSLSWVQPQHF. The CDR3 DNA is TGTGCCAGCAGTTTATCGTGGGTTCAGCCCCAGCATTTT. The rearrangement uses TRBV27 and TRBJ1-5; D is unclear. This CDR3 region has 13 residues. CDR1 is MNHEY, CDR2 SMNVEV, per germline (reference sequence). V was pared by 0 bases and J by 6 bases, with 6 bases between.

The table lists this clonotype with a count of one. The CDR3 nucleotides are TGTGCCACCAGCAGAGATCCCCAGGGGGCGCGTGAGACCCAGTACTTC. It yields the protein CATSRDPQGARETQYF. The chain joins TRBV15 to TRBJ2-5; TRBD1 matches 8 bases. CDR1 is LNHNV and CDR2 is YYDKDF in the germline V gene (reference sequence). V shed 0 bases and J 5 bases; nucleotides not matched to a gene: 8. The CDR3 length is 16 residues.

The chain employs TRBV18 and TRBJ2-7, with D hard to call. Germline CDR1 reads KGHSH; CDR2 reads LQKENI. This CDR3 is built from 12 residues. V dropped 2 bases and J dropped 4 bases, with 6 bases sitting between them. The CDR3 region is CASSPNTYEQYF. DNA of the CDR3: TGTGCCAGCTCACCAAACACATACGAGCAGTACTTC.

The CDR3 sequence: CSARNPLAQETQYF. The CDR3, as DNA: TGCAGTGCTAGAAATCCCCTAGCGCAAGAGACCCAGTACTTC. The chain carries TRBV20-1 and TRBJ2-5; perhaps TRBD2 as D (6 bases). Germline V gene lookup returns CDR1 DFQATT and CDR2 SNEGSKA (reference sequence). Trimming left V 2 bases short and J 2 bases short, with 12 bases between. The CDR3 totals 14 residues.

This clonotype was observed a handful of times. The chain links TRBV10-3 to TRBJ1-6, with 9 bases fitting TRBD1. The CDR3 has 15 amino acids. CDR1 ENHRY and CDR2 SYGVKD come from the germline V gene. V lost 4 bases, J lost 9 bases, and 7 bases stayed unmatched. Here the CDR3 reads CAISVSTGGTSPLHF. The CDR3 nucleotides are TGTGCCATCAGTGTTAGCACAGGGGGCACTTCACCCCTCCACTTT.

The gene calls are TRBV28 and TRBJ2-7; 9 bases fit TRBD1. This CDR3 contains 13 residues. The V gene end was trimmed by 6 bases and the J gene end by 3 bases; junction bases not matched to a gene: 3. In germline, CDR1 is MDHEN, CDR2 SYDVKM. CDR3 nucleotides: TGTGCCAGCAGGGGACAGGGCTACTACGAGCAGTACTTC. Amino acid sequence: CASRGQGYYEQYF. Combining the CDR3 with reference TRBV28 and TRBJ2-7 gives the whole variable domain DVKVTQSSRYLVKRTGEKVFLECVQDMDHENMFWYRQDPGLGLRLIYFSYDVKMKEKGDIPEGYSVSREKKERFSLILESASTNQTSMYLCASRGQGYYEQYFGPGTRLTVT.

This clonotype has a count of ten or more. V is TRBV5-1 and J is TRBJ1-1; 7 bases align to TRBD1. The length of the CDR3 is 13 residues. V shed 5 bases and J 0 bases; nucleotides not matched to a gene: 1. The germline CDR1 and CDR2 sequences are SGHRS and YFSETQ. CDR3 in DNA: TGCGCCAGCAGGGACAGGTTGAACACTGAAGCTTTCTTT. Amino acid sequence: CASRDRLNTEAFF.

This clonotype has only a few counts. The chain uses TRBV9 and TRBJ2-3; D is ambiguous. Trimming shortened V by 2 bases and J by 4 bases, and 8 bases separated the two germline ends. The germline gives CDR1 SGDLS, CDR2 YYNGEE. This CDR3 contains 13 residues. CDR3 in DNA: TGTGCCAGCAGCGTCGGGTACTCAGATACGCAGTATTTT. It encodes CASSVGYSDTQYF. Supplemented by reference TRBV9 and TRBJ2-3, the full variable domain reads DSGVTQTPKHLITATGQRVTLRCSPRSGDLSVYWYQQSLDQGLQFLIQYYNGEERAKGNILERFSAQQFPDLHSELNLSSLELGDSALYFCASSVGYSDTQYFGPGTRLTVL.

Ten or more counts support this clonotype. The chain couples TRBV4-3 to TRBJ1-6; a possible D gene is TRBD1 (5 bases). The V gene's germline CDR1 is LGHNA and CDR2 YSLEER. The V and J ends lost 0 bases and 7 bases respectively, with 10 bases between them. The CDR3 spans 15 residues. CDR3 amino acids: CASSQDNRGNSPLHF. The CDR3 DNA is TGCGCCAGCAGCCAAGATAATAGGGGAAATTCACCCCTCCACTTT.

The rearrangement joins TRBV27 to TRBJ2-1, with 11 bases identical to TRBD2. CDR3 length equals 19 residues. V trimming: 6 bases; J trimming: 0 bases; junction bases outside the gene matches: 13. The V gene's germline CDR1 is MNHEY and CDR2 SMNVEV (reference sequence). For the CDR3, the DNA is TGTGCCAGCAGCCGACTAGCGGGATATAAATTCAGCTCCTACAATGAGCAGTTCTTC. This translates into CASSRLAGYKFSSYNEQFF.

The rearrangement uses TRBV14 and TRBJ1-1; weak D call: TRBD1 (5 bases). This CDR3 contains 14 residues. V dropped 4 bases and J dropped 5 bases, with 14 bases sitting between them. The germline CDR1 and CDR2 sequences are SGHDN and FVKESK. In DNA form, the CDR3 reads TGTGCCAGCAGCCCGTCTCGGGGGGGAACTGAAGCTTTCTTT. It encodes CASSPSRGGTEAFF.

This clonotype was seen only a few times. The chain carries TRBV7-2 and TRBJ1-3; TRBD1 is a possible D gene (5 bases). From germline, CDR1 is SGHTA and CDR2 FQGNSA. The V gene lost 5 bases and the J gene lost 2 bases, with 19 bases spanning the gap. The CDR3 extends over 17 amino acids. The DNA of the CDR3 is TGTGCCAGCAGCCTGGAGCGTTGGGGGTTTCCTGGAAACACCATATATTTT. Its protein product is CASSLERWGFPGNTIYF.

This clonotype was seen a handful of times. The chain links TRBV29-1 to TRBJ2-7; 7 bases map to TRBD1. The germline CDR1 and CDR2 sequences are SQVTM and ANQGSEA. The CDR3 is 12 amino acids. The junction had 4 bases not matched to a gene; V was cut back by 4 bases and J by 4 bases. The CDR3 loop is CSVGGQIYEQYF. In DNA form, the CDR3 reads TGCAGCGTTGGGGGACAGATTTACGAGCAGTACTTC.